This entry features one T cell receptor beta chain sequence. Its antigen has not been determined. Within one base of it there is no much larger clone, and no base qualities were kept. V sheds 1 base and J sheds 7 bases, leaving 13 bases between their ends. Via the germline V gene (reference sequence), CDR1 is SEHNR and CDR2 FQNEAQ. The CDR3 runs 15 amino acids, cysteine and phenylalanine included. Just the 45-base CDR3 DNA is kept, in frame starting at base 1. At diagnosis, peripheral blood, uninvolved tumor-adjacent lung and tumor were collected and stored as a combination of fresh-frozen and FFPE material. For TCR repertoire profiling, blood samples were analyzed in the form of peripheral blood mononuclear cells. These data are taken from a study of T cells in localized non-small cell lung cancer (dated by TCRdb to about 2020). Notes on the research overall: The study analyzed T cell repertoires of hundreds of early-stage NSCLC patients, comparing tumors and uninvolved tumor-adjacent lungs. The cohort consisted of 200 to 250 treatment-naive NSCLC patients whose localized lung tumors had been resected. The mean age of the NSCLC patients was roughly 63 years, with 130 or so men and around 99 women. Study-wide conclusions, independent of this receptor: A median of 57 of the top 100 tumor clones turned up in the paired uninvolved adjacent lung, and 25 to 35 of those clones also ranked among the top 100 of that same adjacent lung. Uninvolved tumor-adjacent lung showed the highest T cell clonality, higher than tumor, which suggests more focused antigenic responses in the uninvolved tumor-adjacent lung. Because multi-region tumor sequencing was not done, intratumor heterogeneity could not be ruled out. Longer overall survival was associated with higher T cell density in blood, whereas shorter survival was associated with higher clonality in adjacent lung. Since the design was exploratory, TCR variables were selected using unadjusted p-values with no false-discovery rate correction.

The immunoSEQ Assay was used to sequence TCR beta CDR3 regions from DNA. The authors' pipeline ran thus. T cell density was computed as TCR beta template counts normalized to usable DNA estimated by amplifying housekeeping genes. Richness was estimated using the preseqR package, with extrapolation to 400,000 templates for PBMC samples and to 120,000 templates for tissue samples. Clonality was defined by subtracting Pielou's evenness from one. Differential abundance testing on productive amino-acid clonotypes, with a minimum total count of 5 and an alpha of 0.1, was used to identify tissue-enriched TCRs. Repertoire overlap between compartments was quantified with the Jaccard Index and Morisita Overlap Index. TCR beta CDR3s were clustered by GLIPH together with public tetramer-defined viral CDR3s, and at least three viral sequences plus V-gene enrichment were required for viral motifs. In TCRdb, the immuneACCESS table is reduced to in-frame sequences with V and J assigned. These tables do not hold every clone; where another copy was compared, an unresolved V gene accounts for under half, and the others remain unexplained. V and J calls and clone size are those listed in that table; D and trimming were worked out from the DNA. Recorded for this sample are roughly 20,000 clones; 85% to 90% of them occurred a single time. The ten largest clones take up approximately 12% of the sample.

This sequence uses TRBV7-9 and TRBJ1-4; D gene: possibly TRBD1, on 6 matching bases. The sequencing here drew on peripheral blood, taken before any cancer treatment. This TCR was sampled from a male donor aged 60 or older with stage I lung adenocarcinoma. The CDR3 protein sequence reads: CASSLVYRETEKLFF. The DNA sequence follows: TGTGCCAGCAGCTTAGTTTACAGGGAGACTGAAAAACTGTTTTTT.